This record covers a single T cell receptor (beta chain). Profiling relied on immunoSEQ multiplex PCR, and the TCRdb table lists in-frame clones only, not all of them. The repertoire holds fewer than 350,000 clones, with approximately 87% as singletons. CDR1 is KGHDR, CDR2 SFDVKD, per germline. The CDR3 has 13 residues. V gave up 3 bases and J gave up 10 bases, with 12 bases separating them. This sample was included in a study of blood T cell repertoires in COVID-19. The receptor comes from a woman in her forties or fifties who had recovered from COVID-19. The sequenced sample consisted of peripheral blood. The chain combines TRBV24-1 with TRBJ2-1; possibly TRBD2 for D (5 bases). For the CDR3, the DNA is TGTGCCACCAGTGATCCTCGGGGTGGGGAGCAGTTCTTC. This translates into CATSDPRGGEQFF.